These 15 T cell receptor beta chains were sequenced from one sample in a study of cytomegalovirus exposure and HLA in healthy donors. The PCR had 60 Vbeta and 13 Jbeta primers. The method was immunoSEQ multiplex PCR; TCRdb's version includes in-frame clones alone and lacks a portion of them. The sample records approximately 150,000 clones, around four fifths being singletons. The sequencing sample was made of PBMCs. The receptors here all came from a man younger than 35 in good health and CMV-seropositive.

This chain uses TRBV4-2 with TRBJ2-5, with 11 bases aligning to TRBD2. The length of the CDR3 is 17 residues. Germline V lookup: CDR1 LGHNA, CDR2 YNFKEQ. V lost 4 bases and J lost 1; bases outside the gene matches: 8. The CDR3 here is CASSPILAGEGQETQYF. The CDR3 DNA reads as TGTGCCAGCAGCCCCATACTAGCGGGAGAAGGCCAAGAGACCCAGTACTTC.

The chain joins TRBV18 to TRBJ1-5, with TRBD1 matching over 9 bases. Losses at the gene ends were 3 bases for V and 1 base for J; bases not matched to a gene: 1. Per germline, CDR1 KGHSH and CDR2 LQKENI. The CDR3 consists of 15 residues. The CDR3: CASSPGTGSNQPQHF. The DNA of the CDR3 is TGTGCCAGCTCACCGGGGACAGGGAGCAATCAGCCCCAGCATTTT.

The chain combines TRBV15 with TRBJ2-6, with 8 positions matching TRBD2. Per the germline V gene, CDR1 is LNHNV and CDR2 is YYDKDF (reference sequence). V trimming: 5 bases; J trimming: 4 bases; junction bases outside the gene matches: 7. The CDR3 consists of 16 residues. The CDR3 DNA reads as TGTGCCACCAGCGAGCAACGGGAGGGGGGGGCCAACGTCCTGACTTTC. Its translation: CATSEQREGGANVLTF. The full variable domain, completed using reference TRBV15 and TRBJ2-6, is DAMVIQNPRYQVTQFGKPVTLSCSQTLNHNVMYWYQQKSSQAPKLLFHYYDKDFNNEADTPDNFQSRRPNTSFCFLDIRSPGLGDTAMYLCATSEQREGGANVLTFGAGSRLTVL.

V is TRBV4-1 and J is TRBJ1-1, with D possibly being TRBD1 (5 bases). V was cut by 1 base and J by 1 base, with 7 bases left in between. The CDR3 has 14 residues. Germline lookup yields CDR1 MGHRA and CDR2 YSYEKL. The CDR3 loop is CASSQATANTEAFF. In nucleotides, the CDR3 is TGCGCCAGCAGCCAAGCGACAGCGAACACTGAAGCTTTCTTT.

The chain uses TRBV28 and TRBJ1-5; possible D gene TRBD1, 5 bases. Per the germline V gene, CDR1 is MDHEN and CDR2 is SYDVKM. V lost 1 base and J 6 bases, leaving 10 bases between the germline ends. This CDR3 has 14 amino acids. The CDR3 protein is CASSLSSGFQPQHF. CDR3 in DNA: TGTGCCAGCAGTTTATCGTCAGGGTTTCAGCCCCAGCATTTT.

This chain connects TRBV27 to TRBJ2-7; TRBD2 aligns across 7 bases. The CDR3 loop spans 15 amino acids. V was pared by 8 bases and J by 0 bases, with 10 bases of the junction left unmatched. Germline loops: CDR1 MNHEY, CDR2 SMNVEV (reference sequence). CDR3 sequence: CASRPEAGVSYEQYF. Written as DNA, the CDR3 is TGTGCCAGCCGGCCGGAGGCGGGGGTCTCCTACGAGCAGTACTTC.

This clone was detected once. The CDR3 loop is CASTGPEAFF. CDR3 coding DNA: TGTGCCAGTACAGGGCCTGAAGCTTTCTTT. V usage is TRBV2 and J usage is TRBJ1-1, with D possibly matching TRBD1 (6 bases). Per germline, CDR1 SNHLY and CDR2 FYNNEI. V was clipped by 9 bases and J by 6 bases, with 8 bases between them. The CDR3 length is 10 residues.

V usage is TRBV18 and J usage is TRBJ2-1; TRBD1 matches at 8 bases. V lost 0 bases and J lost 9; bases outside the gene matches: 7. CDR3 length: 15 residues. The germline CDR1 and CDR2 sequences are KGHSH and LQKENI. CDR3 amino acids: CASSPPGQAEGEQFF. As DNA, the CDR3 is TGTGCCAGCTCACCACCGGGACAGGCTGAGGGTGAGCAGTTCTTC. The full variable domain, rest sourced from reference TRBV18 and TRBJ2-1, is NAGVMQNPRHLVRRRGQEARLRCSPMKGHSHVYWYRQLPEEGLKFMVYLQKENIIDESGMPKERFSAEFPKEGPSILRIQQVVRGDSAAYFCASSPPGQAEGEQFFGPGTRLTVL.

The table lists this clone with a few counts. The gene calls are TRBV5-4 and TRBJ1-4; a weak D match, TRBD1 (6 bases). With 1 base removed from V and 8 bases from J, the gap between germline ends came to 12 bases. This CDR3 has 14 amino acids. In germline, CDR1 is SGHNT, CDR2 YYREEE (reference sequence). CDR3 in DNA: TGTGCCAGCAGCTTGTCGGCAGGGGCGGAAAAACTGTTTTTT. As protein: CASSLSAGAEKLFF.

This clone was detected only a few times. This chain joins TRBV6-5 and TRBJ2-7; TRBD2 might be the D (6 bases). This CDR3 comprises 14 residues. Trimming took 4 bases from V and 2 from J, leaving 12 bases between them. The germline gives CDR1 MNHEY, CDR2 SVGAGI. Here the CDR3 DNA reads TGTGCCAGCAGTTCCACGGAGGGACCCTACGAGCAGTACTTC. This gives the protein CASSSTEGPYEQYF.

The chain couples TRBV5-4 to TRBJ2-7, with 7 bases matching TRBD2. With 4 bases clipped from V and 1 base from J, the junction kept 8 bases outside the gene matches. Germline CDR1 is SGHNT and CDR2 is YYREEE (reference sequence). This CDR3 is 15 amino acids long. The DNA for the CDR3 is TGTGCCAGCAGCCCGGGCGCGCGGGAGTCCTACGAGCAGTACTTC. Translating it yields CASSPGARESYEQYF.

The V gene is TRBV7-6, the J gene TRBJ2-3; TRBD1 agrees at 7 bases. In germline, CDR1 is SGHVS, CDR2 FNYEAQ. Germline trimming cut 0 bases from V and 4 bases from J; bases unmatched to any gene: 4. The CDR3 has 15 amino acids. The CDR3 protein is CASSLADTGADTQYF. The CDR3 nucleotides are TGTGCCAGCAGCTTAGCAGATACAGGGGCAGATACGCAGTATTTT.

This rearrangement joins TRBV6-1 to TRBJ2-3; weak D call: TRBD2 (7 bases). The CDR3 loop spans 16 amino acids. Looked up from germline, CDR1 is MNHNS and CDR2 is SASEGT. Trimming pared 2 bases from V and 3 bases from J, leaving 15 bases between. The DNA of the CDR3 is TGTGCCAGCAGTGAACAGCAGGGGCGGGGGACAGATACGCAGTATTTT. Translation gives CASSEQQGRGTDTQYF.

In this sample, this clone turned up a few times. This rearrangement joins TRBV28 to TRBJ2-7, with D possibly being TRBD1 (6 bases). This CDR3 has 16 amino acids. V lost 2 bases to trimming and J lost 0 bases, with 14 bases between them. Germline assignment: CDR1 MDHEN and CDR2 SYDVKM. CDR3 nucleotide sequence: TGTGCCAGCAGTTTACGACTTGGGACAAACTCCTACGAGCAGTACTTC. The encoded protein is CASSLRLGTNSYEQYF.

The chain joins TRBV6-1 to TRBJ2-3; 11 bases align to TRBD1. The CDR3 totals 15 residues. Germline V CDR1 and CDR2: MNHNS, SASEGT. V dropped 6 bases and J dropped 5; count of bases not matched to a gene: 7. CDR3 sequence: CASSQDRGLEDTQYF. CDR3 nucleotides: TGTGCCAGCAGCCAGGACAGGGGGCTTGAAGATACGCAGTATTTT.